The rows below give T cell receptor beta chains drawn from one sample of a study of blood T cell repertoires in COVID-19. Measured with immunoSEQ multiplex PCR; TCRdb has only the in-frame clones, and not every one. The sample has hundreds of thousands of clones, roughly 80% seen once. The sample was PBMCs or T cells enriched from blood (not recorded which). The receptors here all came from a man between 35 and 55 years old who had been exposed to COVID-19. The CDR3 runs from the conserved cysteine through the conserved F or W. D genes are given only for firm matches. Not all rows give a size; the values are once, few, many and, for expanded clones, a class.

v_gene	j_gene	abundance	d_gene	len	CDR3nt	CDR3aa
TRBV3-1/TRBV3-2	TRBJ1-2	.	TRBD1	14	TGTGCCAGCAGCCACCCAGACAGGGGGCTTGGCTACACCTTC	CASSHPDRGLGYTF
TRBV19	TRBJ2-5	.	.	15	TGTGCCAGTAGTATCTGGAGGGGGCCTCAAGAGACCCAGTACTTC	CASSIWRGPQETQYF
TRBV6-2/TRBV6-3	TRBJ2-7	few	TRBD1	14	TGTGCCAGCAGCACAACAGGGGATATCGACGAGCAGTACTTC	CASSTTGDIDEQYF
TRBV14	TRBJ1-1	.	.	15	TGTGCCAGCAGCCTTCTTGGAGTACCGAACACTGAAGCTTTCTTT	CASSLLGVPNTEAFF
TRBV19	TRBJ2-2	.	.	16	TGTGCCAGTAATGGGGCCCCCAGGATGAACACCGGGGAGCTGTTTTTT	CASNGAPRMNTGELFF
TRBV7-6	TRBJ1-2	.	.	13	TGTGCCAGCAGCTCAGGACAGATCTATGGCTACACCTTC	CASSSGQIYGYTF
TRBV18	TRBJ2-3	.	.	13	TGTGCCAGCTCACCAGTGGGAGGAGATACGCAGTATTTT	CASSPVGGDTQYF
TRBV19	TRBJ2-2	few	.	13	TGTGCCAGTAGAAATACAGACACCGGGGAGCTGTTTTTT	CASRNTDTGELFF
TRBV29-1	TRBJ2-2	.	.	15	TGCAGCGTTGACGTGAGTGGAGGGAACACCGGGGAGCTGTTTTTT	CSVDVSGGNTGELFF
TRBV12-3/TRBV12-4	TRBJ2-7	once	.	13	TGTGCCAGCAGTTGGAACAGGGTCTACGAGCAGTACTTC	CASSWNRVYEQYF
TRBV24-1	TRBJ2-1	.	TRBD2	15	TGTGCCACCAGTGATCAAAGCCTAGCGGGAGGTGAGCAGTTCTTC	CATSDQSLAGGEQFF
TRBV4-1	TRBJ2-2	many	.	14	TGCGCCAGCAGCCAAGGGCTTCTCACCGGGGAGCTGTTTTTT	CASSQGLLTGELFF
TRBV23-1	TRBJ1-4	once	.	15	TGCGCCAGCAGTCATCTAGACAGGAGGAATGAAAAACTGTTTTTT	CASSHLDRRNEKLFF
TRBV7-9	TRBJ1-6	.	TRBD1	14	TGTGCCAGCAGTCATGGACAGGGGGATTCACCCCTCCACTTT	CASSHGQGDSPLHF
TRBV5-1	TRBJ2-1	.	.	14	TGCGCCAGCAGCTTGGGACAGCAGTACAATGAGCAGTTCTTC	CASSLGQQYNEQFF
TRBV7-9	TRBJ1-4	.	TRBD1	15	TGTGCCAGCAGCTTATGGACAGGGGTACATGAAAAACTGTTTTTT	CASSLWTGVHEKLFF
TRBV23-1	TRBJ2-5	few	.	15	TGCGCCAGCAGTCAATCGCGGCCGAGAATCGAGACCCAGTACTTC	CASSQSRPRIETQYF
TRBV24-1	TRBJ2-4	.	TRBD1	16	TGTGCCACCAGTGATTCCAGGGGGCTAGCCAAAAACATTCAGTACTTC	CATSDSRGLAKNIQYF
TRBV5-1	TRBJ2-7	.	.	13	TGCGCCAGCAGCTTTCAAGGGAGCTACGAGCAGTACTTC	CASSFQGSYEQYF
TRBV7-6	TRBJ1-1	few	.	13	TGTGCCAGCAGCTCCAGACACCACACTGAAGCTTTCTTT	CASSSRHHTEAFF
TRBV5-8	TRBJ1-1	.	TRBD1	17	TGTGCCAGCAGCTTGGGAGTAGGGGGCGCGGGATACACTGAAGCTTTCTTT	CASSLGVGGAGYTEAFF
TRBV19	TRBJ2-7	.	.	17	TGTGCCAGTAGTACCCCATTGGGCACAGGGTCCTACTACGAGCAGTACTTC	CASSTPLGTGSYYEQYF
TRBV5-1	TRBJ2-2	.	.	14	TGCGCCAGCAGCTTGTCGGCAGGGCCCGGGGAGCTGTTTTTT	CASSLSAGPGELFF
TRBV9	TRBJ2-1	few	.	15	TGTGCCAGCAGCGTAGGGAGCCTGTCCTACAATGAGCAGTTCTTC	CASSVGSLSYNEQFF
TRBV30	TRBJ2-4	few	.	13	TGTGCCTGGAGTGTACAGGGCAAAAACATTCAGTACTTC	CAWSVQGKNIQYF
TRBV12-5	TRBJ1-2	.	.	15	TGTGCTAGTGGTCCCACCCAGGGGTGGGGCTATGGCTACACCTTC	CASGPTQGWGYGYTF
TRBV13	TRBJ2-7	.	.	16	TGTGCCAGCAGCTCCGGTCCGGGGCGGCAGGCCGGGGGGCAGTACTTC	CASSSGPGRQAGGQYF
TRBV6-2/TRBV6-3	TRBJ1-1	.	.	13	TGTGCCAGCAGTTCGACAGTGAACACTGAAGCTTTCTTT	CASSSTVNTEAFF
TRBV2	TRBJ2-2	.	.	13	TGTGCCAGCAGTGTTCTCCCCACCGGGGAGCTGTTTTTT	CASSVLPTGELFF
TRBV19	TRBJ1-1	.	.	16	TGTGCCAGTAGCCGACCCTGGACAAGAATGAACACTGAAGCTTTCTTT	CASSRPWTRMNTEAFF
TRBV12-3/TRBV12-4	TRBJ1-5	.	.	12	TGTGCCAGCAGTGGACTCGCCGGGCCCCAGCATTTT	CASSGLAGPQHF
TRBV5-1	TRBJ1-1	.	TRBD1	16	TGCGCCAGCAGCACCAACAGGGGACAGCTGAACACTGAAGCTTTCTTT	CASSTNRGQLNTEAFF
TRBV7-2	TRBJ2-2	.	TRBD2	17	TGTGCCAGCGAGAACAGGGCTAGCGGGGGGCACACCGGGGAGCTGTTTTTT	CASENRASGGHTGELFF
TRBV7-9	TRBJ2-7	.	.	14	TGTGCCAGCAGCTCTGGGCGGGGTAACTACGAGCAGTACTTC	CASSSGRGNYEQYF
TRBV3-1/TRBV3-2	TRBJ1-2	.	.	13	TGTGCCAGCAGCCTAACAGAAAACTATGGCTACACCTTC	CASSLTENYGYTF
TRBV15	TRBJ1-5	.	.	16	TGTGCCACCAGCAGGTTTCAGGGTAACGGCAATCAGCCCCAGCATTTT	CATSRFQGNGNQPQHF
TRBV3-1/TRBV3-2	TRBJ1-2	.	.	13	TGTGCCAGCAGCCAAGAAAGGAGCTATGGCTACACCTTC	CASSQERSYGYTF
TRBV5-4	TRBJ2-5	.	.	15	TGTGCCAGCAGCTTGGACTCCGGGAGCGGAGAGACCCAGTACTTC	CASSLDSGSGETQYF
TRBV15	TRBJ1-5	.	.	12	TGTGCCACCAGCAGGGCCAATCAGCCCCAGCATTTT	CATSRANQPQHF
TRBV4-1	TRBJ2-7	.	.	14	TGCGCCAGCAGCCCGGGAGAAGGGGCCTACGAGCAGTACTTC	CASSPGEGAYEQYF
TRBV7-9	TRBJ2-7	.	.	18	TGTGCCAGCAGCTTAGTGCGAGGGGGGGCCATCAAACAGCTGGAGCAGTACTTC	CASSLVRGGAIKQLEQYF
TRBV18	TRBJ2-7	.	TRBD2	15	TGTGCCAGCTCACCTGGGCTGATAGCGGGAGCAGTGCAGTACTTC	CASSPGLIAGAVQYF
TRBV30	TRBJ1-5	.	.	14	TGTGCCTGGAGTGTAGGGAGTAGCAATCAGCCCCAGCATTTT	CAWSVGSSNQPQHF
TRBV5-4	TRBJ1-1	.	.	15	TGTGCCAGCAGCCCCGGACAGCTGAGGAACACTGAAGCTTTCTTT	CASSPGQLRNTEAFF
TRBV3-1/TRBV3-2	TRBJ2-7	.	TRBD2	19	TGTGCCAGCAGCCTCCCGCCGGGACTAGCGGGAGGGGTGGGCTACGAGCAGTACTTC	CASSLPPGLAGGVGYEQYF
TRBV5-1	TRBJ2-7	.	.	14	TGCGCCAGCAGCTTAAGCGGAAACTCCTACGAGCAGTACTTC	CASSLSGNSYEQYF
TRBV5-4	TRBJ1-1	once	TRBD1	15	TGTGCCAGCAGCCCTGGGACAGCAAAAACCTTGGGGGCTTTCTTT	CASSPGTAKTLGAFF
TRBV6-5	TRBJ1-6	.	TRBD1	15	TGTGCCAGCAGTTACTCGTCGGACAGGAATTCACCCCTCCACTTT	CASSYSSDRNSPLHF
TRBV29-1	TRBJ1-2	.	.	13	TGCAGCGTTGTACAGGAAAGTAACTATGGCTACACCTTC	CSVVQESNYGYTF
TRBV10-2	TRBJ2-5	.	TRBD2	15	TGCGCCAGCAGTCCAGGACTAGCGGGAAGACAGACCCAGTACTTC	CASSPGLAGRQTQYF
TRBV11-3	TRBJ2-1	once	TRBD1	14	TGTGCCAGCAGGGACAGGGGGTCCTACAATGAGCAGTTCTTC	CASRDRGSYNEQFF
TRBV10-1	TRBJ1-3	few	.	14	TGCGCCAGGATTATCCCGGACACTGGAAACACCATATATTTT	CARIIPDTGNTIYF
TRBV7-9	TRBJ1-2	.	TRBD1	14	TGTGCCAGCAGCTTGACAGGGGGCAACTATGGCTACACCTTC	CASSLTGGNYGYTF
TRBV5-4	TRBJ2-3	.	.	15	TGTGCCAGCAGCCCACCGCCTGCGGGGCCAGATACGCAGTATTTT	CASSPPPAGPDTQYF
TRBV6-5	TRBJ1-2	.	.	13	TGTGCCAGCAGTTACTCGCCAGTCTATGGCTACACCTTC	CASSYSPVYGYTF